What follows describes a single TCR beta chain. The data stem from a study of blood T cell repertoires in COVID-19. TCRdb keeps only in-frame clones here, not all; method: immunoSEQ multiplex PCR. The sample has 200,000 to 250,000 clones; roughly 81% are singletons. Germline loops: CDR1 MDHEN, CDR2 SYDVKM. J lost 3 bases, V lost 6 bases, and 3 bases had no gene match. The CDR3 is 13 amino acids. The sequence came from a man between 40 and 49 years old with acute or convalescent COVID-19. The genes are TRBV28 and TRBJ2-5, with TRBD2 identical over 8 bases. The sequenced sample was peripheral blood. In nucleotides, the CDR3 is TGTGCCAGCAGAAGCGGGGGAAAAGAGACCCAGTACTTC. Translating it yields CASRSGGKETQYF.